These T cell receptor beta chains were read from a single sample in a study of blood T cell repertoires in COVID-19. Clones were sequenced by immunoSEQ multiplex PCR, and TCRdb holds only the in-frame ones, with some missing. The table records more than 300,000 clones, roughly 90% of them present only once. The sequencing sample was made of peripheral blood. The receptors were gathered from a young woman with COVID-19, enrolled during active disease. CDR3s include the opening cysteine and the closing phenylalanine or tryptophan. A D gene is named only where the DNA matches it firmly. Clone size is shown for a subset of rows, as once, few, many or a class of expanded clone.

V	D	size	J	CDR3	DNA
TRBV28	TRBD1	NA	TRBJ1-5	CASSLGTGAGQPQHF	TGTGCCAGCAGTTTAGGGACAGGGGCAGGTCAGCCCCAGCATTTT
TRBV27	NA	NA	TRBJ1-3	CASSTSGVSSGNTIYF	TGTGCCAGCAGCACCTCCGGGGTGAGCTCTGGAAACACCATATATTTT
TRBV20-1	NA	NA	TRBJ2-3	CSASSGGREDTQYF	TGCAGTGCTAGTTCGGGGGGCAGGGAAGATACGCAGTATTTT
TRBV4-1	TRBD1	NA	TRBJ2-1	CASQGWDSLSEQFF	TGCGCCAGCCAGGGGTGGGACAGTTTATCTGAGCAGTTCTTC
TRBV5-5	NA	NA	TRBJ1-3	CASSLGSSFGNTIYF	TGTGCCAGCAGCTTGGGCAGTAGCTTTGGAAACACCATATATTTT
TRBV3-1/TRBV3-2	NA	NA	TRBJ1-4	CASSHGADEKLFF	TGTGCCAGCAGCCATGGGGCAGACGAAAAACTGTTTTTT
TRBV6-1	NA	NA	TRBJ2-1	CASSERNEQFF	TGTGCCAGCAGTGAGCGCAATGAGCAGTTCTTC
TRBV30	TRBD2	few	TRBJ2-1	CALWRSGGVNEQFF	TGTGCCTTATGGCGTAGCGGGGGGGTAAATGAGCAGTTCTTC
TRBV3-1/TRBV3-2	NA	NA	TRBJ1-3	CASSQARGIVDTIYF	TGTGCCAGCAGCCAAGCCCGGGGGATTGTAGACACCATATATTTT
TRBV19	NA	few	TRBJ1-2	CASSIDGQAGYGYTF	TGTGCCAGTAGTATAGATGGGCAGGCAGGGTATGGCTACACCTTC
TRBV5-4	NA	NA	TRBJ2-3	CASRASPDTQYF	TGTGCCAGCAGGGCATCACCAGATACGCAGTATTTT
TRBV11-2	NA	NA	TRBJ1-2	CASSYGGQGHGYTF	TGTGCCAGCAGCTACGGGGGGCAGGGGCATGGCTACACCTTC
TRBV14	NA	once	TRBJ1-2	CASSQGYSEANYGYTF	TGTGCCAGCAGCCAAGGGTACAGTGAAGCCAACTATGGCTACACCTTC
TRBV29-1	TRBD2	NA	TRBJ2-1	CSGGLAGDGDEQFF	TGCAGCGGTGGACTAGCGGGGGATGGTGATGAGCAGTTCTTC
TRBV7-3	NA	NA	TRBJ2-1	CASSLTSGRDEQFF	TGTGCCAGCAGCTTAACATCGGGTCGAGATGAGCAGTTCTTC
TRBV6-4	TRBD1	few	TRBJ2-3	CASSDGTGGTDTQYF	TGTGCCAGCAGTGACGGGACAGGGGGCACAGATACGCAGTATTTT
TRBV7-9	TRBD1	NA	TRBJ1-2	CASSLLTGYGYTF	TGTGCCAGCAGCTTACTGACAGGGTATGGCTACACCTTC
TRBV10-2	TRBD1	NA	TRBJ1-5	CASSLTGDQPQHF	TGCGCCAGCAGTTTGACAGGGGATCAGCCCCAGCATTTT
TRBV5-4	TRBD1	NA	TRBJ1-2	CASSPDPDRGDYGYTF	TGTGCCAGCAGCCCCGACCCGGACAGGGGAGACTATGGCTACACCTTC
TRBV9	NA	few	TRBJ2-3	CASSVEWSTDTQYF	TGTGCCAGCAGCGTAGAGTGGAGTACAGATACGCAGTATTTT
TRBV5-6	TRBD1	once	TRBJ2-7	CASSLGQGPSYEQYF	TGTGCCAGCAGCTTGGGACAGGGTCCTTCCTACGAGCAGTACTTC
TRBV9	NA	NA	TRBJ2-3	CASKLDRSSTDTQYF	TGTGCCAGCAAACTTGACAGGTCTAGCACAGATACGCAGTATTTT
TRBV6-6	TRBD1	NA	TRBJ1-1	CATADRGNTEAFF	TGTGCCACCGCGGACAGGGGGAACACTGAAGCTTTCTTT
TRBV2	TRBD1	NA	TRBJ1-5	CASTSETGPNQPQHF	TGTGCCAGCACCAGCGAGACAGGGCCCAATCAGCCCCAGCATTTT
TRBV2	NA	NA	TRBJ1-1	CASRPLRNTEAFF	TGTGCCAGCAGACCCCTAAGGAACACTGAAGCTTTCTTT
TRBV4-1	NA	NA	TRBJ1-6	CASSQDRARGGNSPLHF	TGCGCCAGCAGCCAAGATCGTGCCCGAGGGGGTAATTCACCCCTCCACTTT
TRBV7-9	NA	NA	TRBJ1-6	CASSLVSARDSPLHF	TGTGCCAGCAGCTTAGTTTCGGCCCGGGATTCACCCCTCCACTTT
TRBV7-3	NA	NA	TRBJ1-1	CASSLQGLNTEAFF	TGTGCCAGCAGCCTCCAGGGGTTGAACACTGAAGCTTTCTTT
TRBV7-2	NA	NA	TRBJ2-3	CASSLDPGADTQYF	TGTGCCAGCAGCTTAGATCCAGGGGCAGATACGCAGTATTTT
TRBV10-3	NA	NA	TRBJ1-5	CAISEWAGINQPQHF	TGTGCCATCAGTGAGTGGGCAGGCATCAATCAGCCCCAGCATTTT
TRBV2	NA	NA	TRBJ1-1	CASSVERVGTEAFF	TGTGCCAGCAGTGTAGAGAGGGTAGGCACTGAAGCTTTCTTT
TRBV27	NA	NA	TRBJ2-6	CASSFRGSGANVLTF	TGTGCCAGCAGTTTTAGAGGCTCTGGGGCCAACGTCCTGACTTTC
TRBV5-3	NA	NA	TRBJ1-5	CARSRAGSNQPQHF	TGTGCCAGAAGCAGGGCAGGGAGCAATCAGCCCCAGCATTTT
TRBV14	TRBD1	NA	TRBJ1-2	CASSQDWGTGYGYTF	TGTGCCAGCAGCCAAGATTGGGGGACAGGCTATGGCTACACCTTC
TRBV30	TRBD1	NA	TRBJ1-3	CAWSATGTGGGNTIYF	TGTGCCTGGAGTGCAACCGGGACAGGGGGCGGAAACACCATATATTTT
TRBV7-2	NA	NA	TRBJ1-3	CASSKRGARNDRNTIYF	TGTGCCAGCAGCAAACGGGGGGCCCGAAATGACAGAAACACCATATATTTT
TRBV4-3	NA	once	TRBJ1-1	CASSQDRGGTEAFF	TGCGCCAGCAGCCAAGACAGGGGAGGGACTGAAGCTTTCTTT
TRBV5-6	NA	NA	TRBJ1-2	CASSFTANYGYTF	TGTGCCAGCAGCTTCACAGCTAACTATGGCTACACCTTC
TRBV7-2	NA	NA	TRBJ1-4	CASSPRPRTATNEKLFF	TGTGCCAGCAGCCCCAGACCCCGGACAGCAACTAATGAAAAACTGTTTTTT
TRBV2	NA	few	TRBJ1-5	CASSDRFGDQPQHF	TGTGCCAGCAGTGACAGGTTTGGCGATCAGCCCCAGCATTTT
TRBV2	TRBD1	NA	TRBJ2-3	CASRPGQGNLDTQYF	TGTGCCAGCAGGCCGGGACAGGGTAATTTAGATACGCAGTATTTT
TRBV19	NA	NA	TRBJ1-1	CASSEYGRGGTEAFF	TGTGCCAGTAGTGAATACGGCAGGGGCGGGACTGAAGCTTTCTTT
TRBV5-6	NA	NA	TRBJ2-4	CASSYRPGRENIQYF	TGTGCCAGCAGCTACCGACCCGGGAGAGAGAACATTCAGTACTTC
TRBV19	TRBD1	NA	TRBJ2-2	CAGGQGLGELFF	TGTGCCGGTGGACAGGGTTTAGGGGAGCTGTTTTTT
TRBV5-4	TRBD2	NA	TRBJ2-7	CASSLRLAAVYEQYF	TGTGCCAGCAGCTTGCGACTAGCCGCCGTCTACGAGCAGTACTTC
TRBV29-1	TRBD1	NA	TRBJ1-2	CSVPKGQGPRFNYGYTF	TGCAGCGTTCCCAAAGGACAGGGGCCGCGCTTTAACTATGGCTACACCTTC
TRBV3-1/TRBV3-2	TRBD2	NA	TRBJ2-5	CASSQGGDYLQETQYF	TGTGCCAGCAGCCAGGGTGGGGACTACCTACAAGAGACCCAGTACTTC
TRBV3-1/TRBV3-2	NA	NA	TRBJ1-1	CASSPTGPPEAFF	TGTGCCAGCAGCCCGACAGGCCCCCCTGAAGCTTTCTTT
TRBV6-5	NA	NA	TRBJ1-3	CASSVTDSSGNTIYF	TGTGCCAGCAGCGTAACCGACAGCTCTGGAAACACCATATATTTT
TRBV10-3	NA	NA	TRBJ1-5	CAISEYRESNQPQHF	TGTGCCATCAGTGAGTACAGGGAGAGCAATCAGCCCCAGCATTTT
TRBV5-1	NA	NA	TRBJ1-1	CASSLLTGNTEAFF	TGCGCCAGCAGCCTTCTTACAGGGAACACTGAAGCTTTCTTT
TRBV20-1	NA	NA	TRBJ1-1	CSARTGIAAFF	TGCAGTGCTCGAACCGGGATCGCGGCTTTCTTT
TRBV4-1	NA	NA	TRBJ1-2	CASSQPGHAGGYTF	TGCGCCAGCAGCCAACCCGGACACGCGGGAGGCTACACCTTC
TRBV27	TRBD1	few	TRBJ2-5	CASRPSGTANQETQYF	TGTGCCAGCAGGCCCTCCGGGACAGCGAACCAAGAGACCCAGTACTTC